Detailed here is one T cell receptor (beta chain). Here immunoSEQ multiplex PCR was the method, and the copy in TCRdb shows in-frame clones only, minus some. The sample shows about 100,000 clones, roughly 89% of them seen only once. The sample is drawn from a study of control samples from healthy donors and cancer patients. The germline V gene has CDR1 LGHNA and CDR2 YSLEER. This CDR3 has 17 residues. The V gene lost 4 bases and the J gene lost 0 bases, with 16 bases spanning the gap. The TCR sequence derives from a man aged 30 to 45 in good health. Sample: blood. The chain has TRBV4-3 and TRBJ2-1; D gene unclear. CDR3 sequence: CASSRNRLPSSYNEQFF. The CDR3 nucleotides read TGCGCCAGCAGCCGGAACAGACTGCCGAGCTCCTACAATGAGCAGTTCTTC.